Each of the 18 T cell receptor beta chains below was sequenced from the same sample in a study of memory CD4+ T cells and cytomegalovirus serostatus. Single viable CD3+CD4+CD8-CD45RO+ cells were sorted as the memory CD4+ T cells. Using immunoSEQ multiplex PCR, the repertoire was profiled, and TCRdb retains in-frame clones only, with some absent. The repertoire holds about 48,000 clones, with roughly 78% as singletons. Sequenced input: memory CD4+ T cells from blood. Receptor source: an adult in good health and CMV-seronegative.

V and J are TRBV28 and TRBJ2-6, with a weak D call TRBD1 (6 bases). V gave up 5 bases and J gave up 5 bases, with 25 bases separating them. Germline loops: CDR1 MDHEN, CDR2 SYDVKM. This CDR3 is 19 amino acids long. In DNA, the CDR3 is TGTGCCAGCAGTAACCGGGACAAAAGCCCTATTCTCAGGGCCAACGTCCTGACTTTC. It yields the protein CASSNRDKSPILRANVLTF. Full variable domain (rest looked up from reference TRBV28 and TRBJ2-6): DVKVTQSSRYLVKRTGEKVFLECVQDMDHENMFWYRQDPGLGLRLIYFSYDVKMKEKGDIPEGYSVSREKKERFSLILESASTNQTSMYLCASSNRDKSPILRANVLTFGAGSRLTVL.

Here the CDR3 DNA reads TGTGCCAGCAGGCGGGACGCCGGCTCTGGAAACACCATATATTTT. This encodes CASRRDAGSGNTIYF. The chain is built from TRBV7-2 and TRBJ1-3, with a possible D match to TRBD1 (5 bases). The V end was cut by 6 bases, the J end by 0 bases, with 12 bases between. Per germline, CDR1 SGHTA and CDR2 FQGNSA. The CDR3 is 15 amino acids.

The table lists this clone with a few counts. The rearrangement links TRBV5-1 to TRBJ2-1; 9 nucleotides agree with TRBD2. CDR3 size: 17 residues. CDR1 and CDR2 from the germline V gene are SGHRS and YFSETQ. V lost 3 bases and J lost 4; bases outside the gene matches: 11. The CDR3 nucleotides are TGCGCCAGCAGCTCACGGATTCTAGCGGGGAGTTACAATGAGCAGTTCTTC. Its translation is CASSSRILAGSYNEQFF.

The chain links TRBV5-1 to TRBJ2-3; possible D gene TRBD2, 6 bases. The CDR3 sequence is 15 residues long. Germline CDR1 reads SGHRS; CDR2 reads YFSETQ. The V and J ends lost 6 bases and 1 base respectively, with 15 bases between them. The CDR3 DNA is TGCGCCAGCATGCCTCTGTTAGCGGGCACAGATACGCAGTATTTT. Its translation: CASMPLLAGTDTQYF.

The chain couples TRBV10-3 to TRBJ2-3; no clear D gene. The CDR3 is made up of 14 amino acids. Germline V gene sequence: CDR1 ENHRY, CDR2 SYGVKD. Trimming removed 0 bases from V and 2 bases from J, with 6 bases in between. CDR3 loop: CAISESQVTDTQYF. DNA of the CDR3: TGTGCCATCAGTGAGTCGCAGGTCACAGATACGCAGTATTTT.

This chain's CDR3 is CASSEYRTPDYGYTF. The CDR3 coding sequence is TGTGCCAGCAGTGAATACCGCACACCTGACTATGGCTACACCTTC. The chain links TRBV2 to TRBJ1-2; D unclear. Germline CDR1 and CDR2: SNHLY and FYNNEI. The V end lost 2 bases, the J end lost 3 bases, and 13 bases lay between the germline ends. This CDR3 spans 15 amino acids.

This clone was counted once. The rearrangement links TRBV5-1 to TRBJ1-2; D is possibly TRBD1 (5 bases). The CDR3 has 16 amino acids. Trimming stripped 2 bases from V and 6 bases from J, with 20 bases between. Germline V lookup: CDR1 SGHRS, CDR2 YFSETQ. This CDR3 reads CASSFLLSAGMNGYTF. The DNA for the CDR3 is TGCGCCAGCAGCTTCCTCCTCTCCGCAGGGATGAATGGCTACACCTTC.

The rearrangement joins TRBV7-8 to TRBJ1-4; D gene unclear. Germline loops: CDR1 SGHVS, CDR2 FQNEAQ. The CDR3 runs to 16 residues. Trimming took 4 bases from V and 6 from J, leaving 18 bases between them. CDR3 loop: CASSYVFAGSHEKLFF. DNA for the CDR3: TGTGCCAGCAGCTATGTCTTTGCGGGCTCCCATGAAAAACTGTTTTTT.

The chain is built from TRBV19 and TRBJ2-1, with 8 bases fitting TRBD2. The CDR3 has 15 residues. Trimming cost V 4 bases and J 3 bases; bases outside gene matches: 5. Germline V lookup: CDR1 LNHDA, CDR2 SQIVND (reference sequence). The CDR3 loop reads CASSNTGGVYNEQFF. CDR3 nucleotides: TGTGCCAGTAGTAATACGGGGGGGGTCTACAATGAGCAGTTCTTC.

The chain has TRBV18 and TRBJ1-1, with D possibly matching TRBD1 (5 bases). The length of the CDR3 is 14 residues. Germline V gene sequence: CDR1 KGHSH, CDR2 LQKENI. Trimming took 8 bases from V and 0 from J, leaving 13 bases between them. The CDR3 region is CASRRTPMNTEAFF. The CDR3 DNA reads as TGTGCCAGCCGGCGGACACCTATGAACACTGAAGCTTTCTTT. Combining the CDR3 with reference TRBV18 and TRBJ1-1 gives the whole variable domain NAGVMQNPRHLVRRRGQEARLRCSPMKGHSHVYWYRQLPEEGLKFMVYLQKENIIDESGMPKERFSAEFPKEGPSILRIQQVVRGDSAAYFCASRRTPMNTEAFFGQGTRLTVV.

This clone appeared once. CDR3 nucleotide sequence: TGTGCCAGCAGCTACACGGGTATCCTAGCGGGAGGTGGTGAGCAGTTCTTC. As protein: CASSYTGILAGGGEQFF. V gene TRBV7-9 combines with J gene TRBJ2-1, with 11 nucleotides matching TRBD2. Unmatched junction bases numbered 14, after V lost 4 bases and J lost 9 bases. This CDR3 has 17 amino acids. Germline V lookup: CDR1 SEHNR, CDR2 FQNEAQ (reference sequence). The variable domain in full, with the rest retrieved from reference TRBV7-9 and TRBJ2-1, is DTGVSQNPRHKITKRGQNVTFRCDPISEHNRLYWYRQTLGQGPEFLTYFQNEAQLEKSRLLSDRFSAERPKGSFSTLEIQRTEQGDSAMYLCASSYTGILAGGGEQFFGPGTRLTVL.

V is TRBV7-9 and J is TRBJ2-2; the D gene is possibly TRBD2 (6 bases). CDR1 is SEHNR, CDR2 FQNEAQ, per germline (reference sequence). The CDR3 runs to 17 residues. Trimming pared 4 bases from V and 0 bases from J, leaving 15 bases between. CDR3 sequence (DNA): TGTGCCAGCAGCTCACCCGGGAGCCGCGCGAACACCGGGGAGCTGTTTTTT. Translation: CASSSPGSRANTGELFF.

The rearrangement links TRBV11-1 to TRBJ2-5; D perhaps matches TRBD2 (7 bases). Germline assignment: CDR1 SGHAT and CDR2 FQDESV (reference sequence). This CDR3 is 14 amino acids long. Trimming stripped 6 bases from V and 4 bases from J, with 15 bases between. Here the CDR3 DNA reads TGTGCCAGCAGGGGGGCGCGGGAGCGAGAGACCCAGTACTTC. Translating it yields CASRGARERETQYF.

In nucleotides, the CDR3 is TGCGCCAGCAGTGACGGCAATCAGCCCCAGCATTTT. Translation: CASSDGNQPQHF. The gene calls are TRBV10-2 and TRBJ1-5, with unresolved D. Between the trimmed V and J ends, which lost 3 bases and 2 bases, there was a span of 2 bases. CDR3 size: 12 residues. CDR1 and CDR2 (germline): WSHSY, SAAADI.

CDR3 DNA sequence: TGCGCCAGCAGCCAAGTATGGGGACAGGGGCCGCGGCCGATTCTCGAGCAGTACTTC. This gives the protein CASSQVWGQGPRPILEQYF. This rearrangement joins TRBV4-1 to TRBJ2-7; 10 nucleotides line up with TRBD1. V shed 1 base and J 6 bases; nucleotides not matched to a gene: 18. The CDR3 is made up of 19 amino acids. Germline V gene data show CDR1 as MGHRA and CDR2 as YSYEKL.

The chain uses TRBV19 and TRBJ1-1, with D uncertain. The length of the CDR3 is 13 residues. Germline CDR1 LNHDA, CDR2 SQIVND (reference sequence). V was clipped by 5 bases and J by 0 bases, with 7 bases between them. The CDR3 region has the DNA TGTGCCAGTAGTCCCTATATGAACACTGAAGCTTTCTTT. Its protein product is CASSPYMNTEAFF.

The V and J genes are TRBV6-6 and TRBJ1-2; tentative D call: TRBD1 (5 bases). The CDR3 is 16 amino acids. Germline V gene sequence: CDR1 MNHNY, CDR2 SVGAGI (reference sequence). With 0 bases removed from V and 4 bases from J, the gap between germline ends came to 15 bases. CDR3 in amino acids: CASSYSYSGGSYGYTF. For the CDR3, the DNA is TGTGCCAGCAGTTACTCGTACTCGGGGGGGAGCTATGGCTACACCTTC.

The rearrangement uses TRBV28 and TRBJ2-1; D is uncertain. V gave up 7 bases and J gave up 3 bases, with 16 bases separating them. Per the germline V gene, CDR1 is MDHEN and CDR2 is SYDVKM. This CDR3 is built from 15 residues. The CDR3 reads CASTSQRGFYNEQFF. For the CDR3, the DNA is TGTGCCAGCACATCCCAAAGAGGCTTCTACAATGAGCAGTTCTTC.